A selection of T cell receptor beta chains follows, all from one sample in a study of Ad26.COV2.S vaccination and SARS-CoV-2 variants. The table came from immunoSEQ multiplex PCR; TCRdb's copy has only in-frame clones and leaves some out. This table holds some 640,000 clones, 89% found once. The sample in question was peripheral blood, obtained in a trial of Ad26.COV2.S vaccine versus placebo. These receptors came from a person aged 18-65 years who received the Ad26.COV2.S COVID-19 vaccine or a placebo. The CDR3 runs from the conserved cysteine through the conserved F or W. The order of the fields is D gene, clone size, J gene, V gene, CDR3 protein, CDR3 DNA. The D gene is left open where the match is weak. Some rows have no size entry. The others give once, few or many, or a class for an expanded clone.

TRBD2 | . | TRBJ2-3 | TRBV5-6 | CASSLPVSGGSDTQYF | TGTGCCAGCAGCTTGCCTGTTAGCGGGGGGTCAGATACGCAGTATTTT
TRBD2 | . | TRBJ2-1 | TRBV7-7 | CASSAGLADPNEQFF | TGTGCCAGCAGCGCGGGACTAGCGGATCCCAATGAGCAGTTCTTC
. | few | TRBJ1-2 | TRBV2 | CASSEGRAQGYTF | TGTGCCAGCAGTGAAGGCAGGGCGCAGGGCTACACCTTC
TRBD2 | few | TRBJ2-7 | TRBV18 | CASSRGGSWEQYF | TGTGCCAGCTCACGGGGGGGTAGTTGGGAGCAGTACTTC
. | . | TRBJ1-4 | TRBV27 | CASSLIPGPVANEKLFF | TGTGCCAGCAGTTTAATTCCAGGGCCGGTGGCTAATGAAAAACTGTTTTTT
. | . | TRBJ1-5 | TRBV19 | CASSTTDTYQPQHF | TGTGCCAGTAGTACCACAGACACCTATCAGCCCCAGCATTTT
TRBD2 | . | TRBJ2-5 | TRBV24-1 | CATSDPSGRETQYF | TGTGCCACCAGTGACCCTAGCGGGAGGGAGACCCAGTACTTC
. | . | TRBJ1-5 | TRBV30 | CAWGRRGNQPQHF | TGTGCCTGGGGACGGAGGGGCAATCAGCCCCAGCATTTT
TRBD2 | . | TRBJ2-7 | TRBV6-4 | CASSPLAGTNEQYF | TGTGCCAGCAGTCCACTAGCGGGGACGAACGAGCAGTACTTC
. | . | TRBJ1-3 | TRBV12-5 | CASGSPPSGNTIYF | TGTGCTAGTGGTTCCCCCCCGTCTGGAAACACCATATATTTT
TRBD2 | . | TRBJ2-1 | TRBV19 | CASSIGLAGASNEQFF | TGTGCCAGTAGTATAGGACTAGCGGGAGCGAGTAATGAGCAGTTCTTC
. | . | TRBJ2-5 | TRBV21-1 | CASSEGVPKTQYF | TGTGCCAGCAGCGAGGGGGTCCCAAAGACCCAGTACTTC
. | . | TRBJ1-2 | TRBV30 | CAWSNNYGYTF | TGTGCCTGGAGTAACAACTATGGCTACACCTTC
. | . | TRBJ1-6 | TRBV5-8 | CASSLSSPLHF | TGTGCCAGCAGCTTGAGTTCACCCCTCCACTTT
. | . | TRBJ2-3 | TRBV6-6 | CASSYGESDTQYF | TGTGCCAGCAGTTACGGAGAGTCAGATACGCAGTATTTT
. | few | TRBJ1-5 | TRBV27 | CASSLNREGPQHF | TGTGCCAGCAGTTTAAATAGGGAAGGGCCCCAGCATTTT
TRBD1 | . | TRBJ2-5 | TRBV30 | CAWRDRGPETQYF | TGTGCCTGGAGAGACAGGGGACCGGAGACCCAGTACTTC
. | . | TRBJ2-6 | TRBV7-6 | CASSSWAGSSGANVLTF | TGTGCCAGCAGCTCCTGGGCGGGCAGCTCTGGGGCCAACGTCCTGACTTTC
. | . | TRBJ1-1 | TRBV30 | CAWSVRDKPNTEAFF | TGTGCCTGGAGTGTAAGGGACAAGCCAAACACTGAAGCTTTCTTT
TRBD2 | . | TRBJ2-7 | TRBV11-2 | CASSSALAGTQNGQYF | TGTGCCAGCAGCTCGGCATTAGCGGGGACACAGAACGGGCAGTACTTC
TRBD1 | once | TRBJ2-4 | TRBV5-1 | CASSGNPGDRGNIQYF | TGCGCCAGCAGCGGCAACCCGGGAGACAGGGGTAACATTCAGTACTTC
. | . | TRBJ2-1 | TRBV11-3 | CASSLGGAENNEQFF | TGTGCCAGCAGCTTAGGGGGGGCCGAAAACAATGAGCAGTTCTTC
TRBD2 | . | TRBJ2-1 | TRBV14 | CASSQDRLAGGNEQFF | TGTGCCAGCAGCCAAGACAGGCTAGCGGGAGGGAATGAGCAGTTCTTC